This TCR beta chain was profiled in a study of blood T cell repertoires in COVID-19. Background on the study: Samples came from the United States, Italy and Spain, spanning acute and convalescent COVID-19. Sample material is recorded as cDNA or gDNA derived from T cells, B-cell-depleted T cells, or PBMCs.

Germline CDR1 and CDR2: MDHEN and SYDVKM. V lost 7 bases and J lost 2; bases outside the gene matches: 6. The CDR3 consists of 15 residues. As handled by the study authors: Reference gene primer amplification yielded estimated nucleated cell counts. The repertoire was sequenced with immunoSEQ multiplex PCR; TCRdb's copy has only in-frame clones and lacks some. V and J calls and clone size are given by that table; D and trimming were obtained from the DNA. Of 65,000 or so clones in the sample, nearly 80% were seen once. The sequenced sample was peripheral blood. The clonotype originates from a human donor in a cohort sampled during active COVID-19. V gene TRBV28 combines with J gene TRBJ1-3, with 9 bases lining up with TRBD1. The CDR3 sequence: CASKTGTGTGNTIYF. Written as DNA, the CDR3 is TGTGCCAGCAAGACCGGGACAGGGACTGGAAACACCATATATTTT.